This TCR beta chain was identified during a study of T cell responses to AZD1222 COVID-19 vaccine. Points from the study as a whole: Targeting of unmutated variant regions was reportedly seen in nearly half of spike-specific TCRs. There were repertoire samples only from the period after the peak T cell response. The donor group comprised mostly white British people and more females; the analysis possibly underestimated clonal diversity.

About this clone itself: Its antigen remains unknown.

The germline CDR1 and CDR2 sequences are SGHNT and YYREEE (reference sequence). Deletions cut 4 bases from V and 2 bases from J, with 18 bases between. The CDR3 is 16 residues long. Sequencing used immunoSEQ multiplex PCR; TCRdb keeps in-frame clones, though not all of them. Of more than 140,000 clones listed, 85% to 95% are singletons. This sample comprised peripheral blood, obtained on day 0 of MenACWY control vaccination. This sequence was found in an adult in good health. The chain carries TRBV5-4 and TRBJ1-1; possibly TRBD1 for D (5 bases). This chain's CDR3 is CASSPGMVRDNTEAFF. The CDR3 DNA reads TGTGCCAGCAGCCCGGGAATGGTCAGGGATAACACTGAAGCTTTCTTT.